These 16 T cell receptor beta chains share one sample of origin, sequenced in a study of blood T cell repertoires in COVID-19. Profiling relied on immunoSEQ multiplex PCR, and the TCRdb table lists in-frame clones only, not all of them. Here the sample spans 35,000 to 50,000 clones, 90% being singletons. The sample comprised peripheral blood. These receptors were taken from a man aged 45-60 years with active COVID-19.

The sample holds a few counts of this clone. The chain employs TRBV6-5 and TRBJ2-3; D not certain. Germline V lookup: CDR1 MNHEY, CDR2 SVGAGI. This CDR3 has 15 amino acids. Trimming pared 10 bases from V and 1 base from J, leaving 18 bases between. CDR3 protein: CATDLSPQGTDTQYF. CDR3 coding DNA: TGTGCCACAGACCTGTCGCCCCAGGGCACAGATACGCAGTATTTT.

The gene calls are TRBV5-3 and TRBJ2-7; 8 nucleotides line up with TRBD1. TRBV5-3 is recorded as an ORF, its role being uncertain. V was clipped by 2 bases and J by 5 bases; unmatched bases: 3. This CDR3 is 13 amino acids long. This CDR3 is CARSLMTGDEQYF. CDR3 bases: TGTGCCAGAAGCTTAATGACAGGGGACGAGCAGTACTTC.

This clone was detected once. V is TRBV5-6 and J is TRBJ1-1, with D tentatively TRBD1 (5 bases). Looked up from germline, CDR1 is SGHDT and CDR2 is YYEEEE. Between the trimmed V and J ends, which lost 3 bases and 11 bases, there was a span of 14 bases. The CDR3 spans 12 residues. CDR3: CASSSGRARAFF. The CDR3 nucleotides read TGTGCCAGCAGCTCAGGCAGGGCAAGGGCTTTCTTT. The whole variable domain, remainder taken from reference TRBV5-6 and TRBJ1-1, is DAGVTQSPTHLIKTRGQQVTLRCSPKSGHDTVSWYQQALGQGPQFIFQYYEEEERQRGNFPDRFSGHQFPNYSSELNVNALLLGDSALYLCASSSGRARAFFGQGTRLTVV.

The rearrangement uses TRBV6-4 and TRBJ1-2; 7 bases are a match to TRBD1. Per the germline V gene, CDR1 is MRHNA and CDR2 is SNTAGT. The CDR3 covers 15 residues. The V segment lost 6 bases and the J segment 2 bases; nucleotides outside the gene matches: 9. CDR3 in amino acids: CASRAFGGGNYGYTF. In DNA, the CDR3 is TGTGCCAGCAGAGCCTTCGGAGGGGGCAACTATGGCTACACCTTC.

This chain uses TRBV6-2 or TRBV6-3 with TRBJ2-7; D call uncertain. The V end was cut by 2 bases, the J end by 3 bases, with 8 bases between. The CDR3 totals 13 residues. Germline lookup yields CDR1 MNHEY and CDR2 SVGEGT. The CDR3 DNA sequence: TGTGCCAGCAGTTACGAATCCTACTACGAGCAGTACTTC. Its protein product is CASSYESYYEQYF.

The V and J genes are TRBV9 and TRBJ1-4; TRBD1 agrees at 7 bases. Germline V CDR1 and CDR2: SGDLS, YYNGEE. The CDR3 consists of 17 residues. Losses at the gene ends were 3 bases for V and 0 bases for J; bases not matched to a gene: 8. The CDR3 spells CASSDRQGATTNEKLFF. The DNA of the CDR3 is TGTGCCAGCAGCGACCGACAGGGAGCTACAACTAATGAAAAACTGTTTTTT.

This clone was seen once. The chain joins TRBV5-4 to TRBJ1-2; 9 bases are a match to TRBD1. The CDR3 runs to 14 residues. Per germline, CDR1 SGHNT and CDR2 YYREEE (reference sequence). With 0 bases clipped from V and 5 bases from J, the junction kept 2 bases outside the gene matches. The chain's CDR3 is CASSLGDRDYGYTF. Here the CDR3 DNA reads TGTGCCAGCAGCTTGGGGGACAGGGATTATGGCTACACCTTC.

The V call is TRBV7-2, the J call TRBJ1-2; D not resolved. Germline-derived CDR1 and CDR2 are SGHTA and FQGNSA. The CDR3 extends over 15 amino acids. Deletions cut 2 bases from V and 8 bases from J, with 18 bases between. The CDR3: CASSLTRTLQWGYTF. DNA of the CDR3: TGTGCCAGCAGCTTAACACGTACCCTCCAGTGGGGCTACACCTTC. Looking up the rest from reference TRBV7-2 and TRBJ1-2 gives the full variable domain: GAGVSQSPSNKVTEKGKDVELRCDPISGHTALYWYRQSLGQGLEFLIYFQGNSAPDKSGLPSDRFSAERTGGSVSTLTIQRTQQEDSAVYLCASSLTRTLQWGYTFGSGTRLTVV.

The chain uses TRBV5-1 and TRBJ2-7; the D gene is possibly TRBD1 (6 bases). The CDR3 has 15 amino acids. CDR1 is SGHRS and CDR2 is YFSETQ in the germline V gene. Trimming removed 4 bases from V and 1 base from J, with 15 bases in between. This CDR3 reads CASSLGDTNSYEQYF. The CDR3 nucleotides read TGCGCCAGCAGCCTAGGGGACACCAATTCCTACGAGCAGTACTTC.

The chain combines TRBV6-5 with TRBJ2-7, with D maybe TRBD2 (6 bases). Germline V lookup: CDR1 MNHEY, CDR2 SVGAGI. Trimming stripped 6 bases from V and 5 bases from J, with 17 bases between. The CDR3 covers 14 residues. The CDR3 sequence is CASRPGGSGDEQYF. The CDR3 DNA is TGTGCCAGCAGACCAGGTGGGTCGGGGGACGAGCAGTACTTC.

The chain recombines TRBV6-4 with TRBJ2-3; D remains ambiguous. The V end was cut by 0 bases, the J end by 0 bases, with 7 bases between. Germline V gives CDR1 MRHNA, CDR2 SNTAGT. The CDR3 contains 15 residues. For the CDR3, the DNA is TGTGCCAGCAGTGACTCACCCGGGAGCACAGATACGCAGTATTTT. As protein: CASSDSPGSTDTQYF.

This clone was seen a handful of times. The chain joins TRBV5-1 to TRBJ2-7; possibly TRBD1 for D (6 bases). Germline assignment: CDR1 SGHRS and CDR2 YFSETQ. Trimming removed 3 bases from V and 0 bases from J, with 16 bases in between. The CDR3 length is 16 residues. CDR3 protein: CASSSATGSFSYEQYF. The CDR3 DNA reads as TGCGCCAGCAGCTCGGCAACAGGGTCCTTCTCCTACGAGCAGTACTTC.

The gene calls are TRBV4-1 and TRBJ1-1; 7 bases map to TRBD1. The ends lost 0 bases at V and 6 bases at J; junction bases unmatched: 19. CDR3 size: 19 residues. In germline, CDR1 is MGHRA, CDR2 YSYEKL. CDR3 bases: TGCGCCAGCAGCCAAGAAGCGTTTCCCGTCCACAGGGGTTCCTCTGAAGCTTTCTTT. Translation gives CASSQEAFPVHRGSSEAFF.

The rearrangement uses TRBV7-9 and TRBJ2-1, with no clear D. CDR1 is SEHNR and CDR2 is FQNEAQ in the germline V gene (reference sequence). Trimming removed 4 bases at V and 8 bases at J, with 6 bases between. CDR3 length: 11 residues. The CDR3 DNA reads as TGTGCCAGCAGCTATGAGGATGAGCAGTTCTTC. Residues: CASSYEDEQFF.

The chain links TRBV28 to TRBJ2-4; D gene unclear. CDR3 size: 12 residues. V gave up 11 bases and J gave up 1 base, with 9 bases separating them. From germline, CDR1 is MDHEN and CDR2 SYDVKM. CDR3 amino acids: CASARAKNIQYF. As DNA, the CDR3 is TGTGCCTCGGCGCGGGCCAAAAACATTCAGTACTTC.

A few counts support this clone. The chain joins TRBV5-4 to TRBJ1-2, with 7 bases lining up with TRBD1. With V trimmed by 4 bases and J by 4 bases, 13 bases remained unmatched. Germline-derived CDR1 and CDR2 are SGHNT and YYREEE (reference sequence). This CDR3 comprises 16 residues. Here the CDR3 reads CASSPTTGIGAYGYTF. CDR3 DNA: TGTGCCAGCAGCCCCACGACAGGGATTGGGGCCTATGGCTACACCTTC.